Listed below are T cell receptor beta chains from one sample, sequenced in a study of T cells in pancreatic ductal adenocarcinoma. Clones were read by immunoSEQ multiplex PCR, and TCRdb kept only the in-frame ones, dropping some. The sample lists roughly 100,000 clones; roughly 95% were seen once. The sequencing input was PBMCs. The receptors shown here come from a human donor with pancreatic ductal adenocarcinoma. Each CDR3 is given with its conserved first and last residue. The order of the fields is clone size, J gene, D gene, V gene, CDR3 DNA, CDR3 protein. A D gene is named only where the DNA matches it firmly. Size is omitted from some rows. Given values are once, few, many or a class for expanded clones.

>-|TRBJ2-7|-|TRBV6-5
TGTGCCAGCAGTTACGGCGGGTTTGGCTCCTACGAGCAGTACTTC
CASSYGGFGSYEQYF
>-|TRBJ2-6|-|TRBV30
TGTGCCTGGAGTGGTTTGGGCCCTGGGGCCAACGTCCTGACTTTC
CAWSGLGPGANVLTF
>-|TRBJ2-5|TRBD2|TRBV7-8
TGTGCCAGCGGGAGGGGACTCGAGACCCAGTACTTC
CASGRGLETQYF
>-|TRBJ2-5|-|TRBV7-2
TGTGCCAGCAGCTACAGGGTAGTGGGAGAGACCCAGTACTTC
CASSYRVVGETQYF
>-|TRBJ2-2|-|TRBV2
TGTGCCAGCAGTGAAAGCCTCAACACCGGGGAGCTGTTTTTT
CASSESLNTGELFF
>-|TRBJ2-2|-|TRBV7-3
TGTGCCAGCAGCCACGGGAACACCGGGGAGCTGTTTTTT
CASSHGNTGELFF
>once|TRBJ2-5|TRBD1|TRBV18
TGTGCCAGCTCACCCTTGGACAGGCAAGAGACCCAGTACTTC
CASSPLDRQETQYF
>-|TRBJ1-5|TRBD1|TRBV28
TGTGCCAGCAGTTTGGGTCAGGGGGATGGACAGCCCCAGCATTTT
CASSLGQGDGQPQHF
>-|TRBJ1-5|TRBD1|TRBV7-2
TGTGCCAGCAGCTTGGGGGCGGGACAGGTGGATCAGCCCCAGCATTTT
CASSLGAGQVDQPQHF
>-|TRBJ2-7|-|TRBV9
TGTGCCAGCAGCGTAGGGGGGGACGGCGAGCAGTACTTC
CASSVGGDGEQYF
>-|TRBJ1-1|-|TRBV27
TGTGCCAGCAGTTGGAGGGCAAACACTGAAGCTTTCTTT
CASSWRANTEAFF
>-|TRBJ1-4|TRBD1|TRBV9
TGTGCCAGCAGCGTGACAGGGGGATCTGAAAAACTGTTTTTT
CASSVTGGSEKLFF
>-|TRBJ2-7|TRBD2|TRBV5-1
TGCGCCAGCAGCTTGGGGTTTTTGGGACTAGGAGCCGACGAGCAGTACTTC
CASSLGFLGLGADEQYF
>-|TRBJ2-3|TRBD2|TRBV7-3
TGTGCCAGCAGCTTAGGGGCTAGCGGGGGAACAGATACGCAGTATTTT
CASSLGASGGTDTQYF
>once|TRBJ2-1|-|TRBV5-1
TGCGCCAGCAGTGGAGCGGAATCCTACAATGAGCAGTTCTTC
CASSGAESYNEQFF
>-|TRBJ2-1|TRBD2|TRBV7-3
TGTGCCAGCAGCTTTGCTAGCGGGAGGGATGAGCAGTTCTTC
CASSFASGRDEQFF
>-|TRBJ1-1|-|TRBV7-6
TGTGCCAGCAGCTTAGCTCGACCGGGTATGAACACTGAAGCTTTCTTT
CASSLARPGMNTEAFF
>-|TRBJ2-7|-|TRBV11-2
TGTGCCAGCAGCTCTACGAGGGAGCAGCAGTACTTC
CASSSTREQQYF
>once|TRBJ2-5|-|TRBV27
TGTGCCAGCAGTTTATCGCGGGATTCTTATCAAGAGACCCAGTACTTC
CASSLSRDSYQETQYF
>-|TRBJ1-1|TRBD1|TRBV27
TGTGCCAGCAGGCAACAGGGGGTACACACTGAAGCTTTCTTT
CASRQQGVHTEAFF
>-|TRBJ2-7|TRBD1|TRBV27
TGTGCCAGCAGTTTTGGGGACAGGTACGAGCAGTACTTC
CASSFGDRYEQYF
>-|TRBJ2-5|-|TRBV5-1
TGCGCCAGCAGCTTGGTTGACAGGTTGGGAGAGACCCAGTACTTC
CASSLVDRLGETQYF